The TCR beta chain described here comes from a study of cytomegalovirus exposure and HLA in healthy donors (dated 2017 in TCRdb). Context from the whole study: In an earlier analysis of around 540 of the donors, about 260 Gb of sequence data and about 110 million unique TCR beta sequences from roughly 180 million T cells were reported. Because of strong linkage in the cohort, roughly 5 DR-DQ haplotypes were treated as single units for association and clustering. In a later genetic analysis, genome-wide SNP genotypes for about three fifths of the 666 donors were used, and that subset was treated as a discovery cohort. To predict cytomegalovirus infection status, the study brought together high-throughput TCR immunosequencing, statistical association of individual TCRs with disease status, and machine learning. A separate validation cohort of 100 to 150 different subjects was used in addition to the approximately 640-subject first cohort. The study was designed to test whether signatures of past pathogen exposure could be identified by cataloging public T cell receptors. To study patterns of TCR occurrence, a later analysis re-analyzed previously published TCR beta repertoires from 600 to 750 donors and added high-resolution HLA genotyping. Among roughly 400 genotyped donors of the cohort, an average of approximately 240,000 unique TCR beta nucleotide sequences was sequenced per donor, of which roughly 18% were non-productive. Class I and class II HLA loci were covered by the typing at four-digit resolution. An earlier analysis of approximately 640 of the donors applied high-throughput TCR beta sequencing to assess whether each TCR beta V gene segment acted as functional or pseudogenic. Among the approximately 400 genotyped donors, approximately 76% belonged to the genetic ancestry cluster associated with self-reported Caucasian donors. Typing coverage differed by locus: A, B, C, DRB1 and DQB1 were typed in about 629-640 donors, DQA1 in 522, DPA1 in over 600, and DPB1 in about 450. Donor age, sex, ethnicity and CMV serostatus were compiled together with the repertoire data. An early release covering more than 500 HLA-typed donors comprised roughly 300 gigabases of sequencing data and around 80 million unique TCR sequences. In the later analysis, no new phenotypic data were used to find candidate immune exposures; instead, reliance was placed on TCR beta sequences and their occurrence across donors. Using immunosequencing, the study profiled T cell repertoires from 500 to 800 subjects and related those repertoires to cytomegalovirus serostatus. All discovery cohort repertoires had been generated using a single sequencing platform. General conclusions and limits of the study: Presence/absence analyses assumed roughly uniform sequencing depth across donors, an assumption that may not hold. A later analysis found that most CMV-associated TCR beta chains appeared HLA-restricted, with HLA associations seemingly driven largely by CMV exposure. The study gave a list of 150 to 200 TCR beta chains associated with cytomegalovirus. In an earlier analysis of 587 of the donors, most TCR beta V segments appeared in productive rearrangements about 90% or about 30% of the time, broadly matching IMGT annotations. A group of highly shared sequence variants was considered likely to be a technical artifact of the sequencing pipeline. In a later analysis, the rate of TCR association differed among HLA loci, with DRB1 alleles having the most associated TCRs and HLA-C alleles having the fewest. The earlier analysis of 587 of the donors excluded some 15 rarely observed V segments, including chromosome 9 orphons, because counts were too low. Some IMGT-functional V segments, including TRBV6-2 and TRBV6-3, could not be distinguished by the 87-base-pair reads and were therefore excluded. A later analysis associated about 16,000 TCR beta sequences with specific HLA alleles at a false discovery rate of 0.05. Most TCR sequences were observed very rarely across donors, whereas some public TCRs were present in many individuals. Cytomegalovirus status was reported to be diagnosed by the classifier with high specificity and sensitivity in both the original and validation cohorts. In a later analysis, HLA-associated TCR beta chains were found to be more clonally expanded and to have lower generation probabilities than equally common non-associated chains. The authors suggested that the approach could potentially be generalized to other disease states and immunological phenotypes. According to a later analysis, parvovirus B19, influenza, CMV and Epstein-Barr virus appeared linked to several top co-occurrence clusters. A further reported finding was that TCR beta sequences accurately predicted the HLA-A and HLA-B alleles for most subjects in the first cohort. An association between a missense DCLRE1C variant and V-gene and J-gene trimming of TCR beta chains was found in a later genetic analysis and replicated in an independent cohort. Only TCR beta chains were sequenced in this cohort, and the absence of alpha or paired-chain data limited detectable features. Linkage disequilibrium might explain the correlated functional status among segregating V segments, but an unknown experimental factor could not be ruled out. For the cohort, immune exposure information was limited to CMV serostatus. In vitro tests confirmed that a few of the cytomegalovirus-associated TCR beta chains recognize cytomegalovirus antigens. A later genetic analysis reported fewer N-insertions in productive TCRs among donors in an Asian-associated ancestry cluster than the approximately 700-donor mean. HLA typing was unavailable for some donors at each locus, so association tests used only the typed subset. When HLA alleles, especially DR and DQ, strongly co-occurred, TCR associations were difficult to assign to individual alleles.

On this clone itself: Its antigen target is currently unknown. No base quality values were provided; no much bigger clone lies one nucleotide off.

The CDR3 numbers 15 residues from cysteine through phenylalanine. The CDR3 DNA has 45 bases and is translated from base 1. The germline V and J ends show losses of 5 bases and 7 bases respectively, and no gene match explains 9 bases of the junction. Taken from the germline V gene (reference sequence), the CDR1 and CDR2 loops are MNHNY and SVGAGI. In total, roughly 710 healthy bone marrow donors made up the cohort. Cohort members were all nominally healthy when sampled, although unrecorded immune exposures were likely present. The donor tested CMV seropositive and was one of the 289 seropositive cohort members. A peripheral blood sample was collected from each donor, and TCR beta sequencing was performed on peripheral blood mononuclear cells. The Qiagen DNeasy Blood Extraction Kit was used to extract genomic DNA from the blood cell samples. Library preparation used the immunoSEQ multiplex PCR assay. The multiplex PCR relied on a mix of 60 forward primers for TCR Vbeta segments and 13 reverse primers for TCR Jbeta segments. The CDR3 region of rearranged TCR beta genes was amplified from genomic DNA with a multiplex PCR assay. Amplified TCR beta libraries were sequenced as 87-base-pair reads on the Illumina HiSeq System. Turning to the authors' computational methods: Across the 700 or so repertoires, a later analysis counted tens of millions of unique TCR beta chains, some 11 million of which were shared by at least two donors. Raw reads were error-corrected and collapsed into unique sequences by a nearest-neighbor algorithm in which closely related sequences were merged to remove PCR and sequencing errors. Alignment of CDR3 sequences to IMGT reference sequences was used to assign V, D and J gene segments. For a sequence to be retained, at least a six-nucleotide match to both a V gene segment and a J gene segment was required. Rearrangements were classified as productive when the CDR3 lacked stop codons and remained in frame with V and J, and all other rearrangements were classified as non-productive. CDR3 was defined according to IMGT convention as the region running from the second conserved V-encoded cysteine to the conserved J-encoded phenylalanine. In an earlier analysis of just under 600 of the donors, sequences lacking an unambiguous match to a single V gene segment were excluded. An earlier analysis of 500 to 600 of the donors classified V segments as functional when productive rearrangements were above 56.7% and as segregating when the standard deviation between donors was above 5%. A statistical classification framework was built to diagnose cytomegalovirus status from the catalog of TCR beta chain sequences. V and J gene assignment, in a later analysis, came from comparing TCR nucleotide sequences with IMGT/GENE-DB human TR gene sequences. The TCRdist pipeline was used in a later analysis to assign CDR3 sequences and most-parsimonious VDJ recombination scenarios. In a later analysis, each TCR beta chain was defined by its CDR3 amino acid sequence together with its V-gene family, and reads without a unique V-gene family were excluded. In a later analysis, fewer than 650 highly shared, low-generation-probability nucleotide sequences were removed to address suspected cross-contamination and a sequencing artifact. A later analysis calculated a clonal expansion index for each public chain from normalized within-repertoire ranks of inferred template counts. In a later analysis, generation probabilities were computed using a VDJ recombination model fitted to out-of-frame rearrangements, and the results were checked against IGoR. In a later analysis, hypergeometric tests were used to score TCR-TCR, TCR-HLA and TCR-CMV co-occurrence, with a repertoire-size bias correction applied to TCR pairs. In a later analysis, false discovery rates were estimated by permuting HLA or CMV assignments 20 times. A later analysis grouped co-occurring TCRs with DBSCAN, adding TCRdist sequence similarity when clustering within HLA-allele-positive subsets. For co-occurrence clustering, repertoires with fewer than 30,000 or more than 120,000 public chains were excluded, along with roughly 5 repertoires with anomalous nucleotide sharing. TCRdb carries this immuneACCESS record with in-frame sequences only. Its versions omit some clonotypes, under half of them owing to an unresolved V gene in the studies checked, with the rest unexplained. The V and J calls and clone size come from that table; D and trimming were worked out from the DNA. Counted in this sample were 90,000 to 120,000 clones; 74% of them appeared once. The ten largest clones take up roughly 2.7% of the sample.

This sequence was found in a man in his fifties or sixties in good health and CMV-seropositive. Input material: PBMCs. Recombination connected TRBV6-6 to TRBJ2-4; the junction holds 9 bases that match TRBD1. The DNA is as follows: TGTGCCAGCAGTCGAAAACCGGGACAGGGTAACATTCAGTACTTC. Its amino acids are CASSRKPGQGNIQYF.